This is a list of T cell receptor beta chains from one sample in a study of shared clonotypes between healthy human individuals. The repertoire was sequenced with immunoSEQ multiplex PCR; TCRdb's copy has only in-frame clones and lacks some. The sample has more than 850,000 clones, about four fifths seen once. Sequenced material: memory CD4+ T cells from PBMCs. The receptors come from a man younger than 35 in good health. Some clones in this sample may be carry-over from other donors' samples. Both conserved end residues are part of each CDR3. D genes are given only for firm matches. Rows give clone size only sometimes, using once, few, many, or a class for an expanded clone.

few | TRBJ2-7 | TRBD2 | TRBV5-3 | CARSPGTSGSASLYEQYF | TGTGCCAGAAGCCCTGGGACTAGCGGGAGCGCTTCACTATACGAGCAGTACTTC
. | TRBJ2-4 | TRBD1 | TRBV30 | CAWSETGGSGNIQYF | TGTGCCTGGAGTGAAACAGGGGGCTCGGGAAACATTCAGTACTTC
. | TRBJ2-7 | TRBD2 | TRBV15 | CATFSGNGDEQYF | TGTGCCACCTTTAGCGGGAACGGCGACGAGCAGTACTTC
. | TRBJ2-7 | . | TRBV5-6 | CASSPRTVYEQYF | TGTGCCAGCAGCCCCAGGACAGTCTACGAGCAGTACTTC
. | TRBJ2-3 | TRBD2 | TRBV5-1 | CASSLRVGGLADTQYF | TGCGCCAGCAGCTTGCGGGTGGGAGGGCTTGCAGATACGCAGTATTTT
once | TRBJ1-6 | . | TRBV10-2 | CASSEPGSPLHF | TGCGCCAGCAGTGAACCGGGGTCACCCCTCCACTTT
. | TRBJ2-1 | . | TRBV30 | CAWSADSYNEQFF | TGTGCCTGGAGTGCGGACAGCTACAATGAGCAGTTCTTC
. | TRBJ1-1 | TRBD1 | TRBV6-5 | CASSSRTGFPEAFF | TGTGCCAGCAGTTCCCGGACAGGGTTTCCGGAAGCTTTCTTT
. | TRBJ2-7 | . | TRBV27 | CASSLMGAGPYEQYF | TGTGCCAGCAGTTTAATGGGGGCAGGCCCCTACGAGCAGTACTTC
. | TRBJ2-7 | TRBD2 | TRBV28 | CASSSPGLARGYEQYF | TGTGCCAGCAGTTCTCCGGGACTAGCTAGGGGTTACGAGCAGTACTTC
. | TRBJ2-3 | . | TRBV4-2 | CASSQATSYITDTQYF | TGTGCCAGCAGCCAAGCAACTAGCTATATCACAGATACGCAGTATTTT
. | TRBJ2-2 | TRBD2 | TRBV9 | CASSVAPRTSGIGGELFF | TGTGCCAGCAGCGTAGCACCCCGGACTAGCGGGATAGGTGGGGAGCTGTTTTTT
. | TRBJ1-5 | . | TRBV7-8 | CASSLSGPGNQPQHF | TGTGCCAGCAGCTTATCAGGGCCTGGCAATCAGCCCCAGCATTTT
. | TRBJ2-5 | . | TRBV9 | CASSPRSGWQETQYF | TGTGCCAGCAGCCCTCGTAGCGGATGGCAAGAGACCCAGTACTTC
. | TRBJ2-7 | TRBD1 | TRBV6-1 | CASSGNRGYEQYF | TGTGCCAGCAGTGGAAACAGGGGCTACGAGCAGTACTTC
. | TRBJ2-3 | TRBD2 | TRBV18 | CASSRGTSGSFNTQYF | TGTGCCAGCTCACGAGGGACTAGCGGGAGTTTCAATACGCAGTATTTT
once | TRBJ2-1 | TRBD2 | TRBV9 | CASSPTGTSGYNEQFF | TGTGCCAGCAGCCCTACCGGGACTAGCGGCTACAATGAGCAGTTCTTC
. | TRBJ2-2 | . | TRBV5-1 | CASSLPETRYTGELFF | TGCGCCAGCAGTTTGCCCGAGACTAGATACACCGGGGAGCTGTTTTTT
. | TRBJ1-5 | . | TRBV6-1 | CASSQSPQHF | TGTGCCAGCAGTCAGTCTCCCCAGCATTTT
. | TRBJ2-5 | TRBD2 | TRBV11-3 | CASSYGLAGGPSETQYF | TGTGCCAGCAGCTACGGACTAGCGGGAGGGCCCTCAGAGACCCAGTACTTC
. | TRBJ1-2 | . | TRBV4-3 | CASTLAHRARSGGYTF | TGCGCCAGCACCTTAGCCCACAGGGCACGGTCAGGTGGCTACACCTTC
. | TRBJ2-1 | TRBD1 | TRBV19 | CASSQRTGDNNEQFF | TGTGCCAGTAGCCAAAGGACAGGAGATAACAATGAGCAGTTCTTC
. | TRBJ1-1 | . | TRBV15 | CATSRELGLLNTEAFF | TGTGCCACCAGCAGAGAGCTGGGACTCCTGAACACTGAAGCTTTCTTT
few | TRBJ1-1 | . | TRBV5-4 | CASSLDSRNTEAFF | TGTGCCAGCAGCTTGGACAGCCGGAACACTGAAGCTTTCTTT
. | TRBJ2-7 | . | TRBV7-2 | CASSLSFGLGYEQYF | TGTGCCAGCAGCTTATCCTTTGGACTTGGGTACGAGCAGTACTTC
. | TRBJ1-1 | . | TRBV4-3 | CASSQIATGMNTEAFF | TGCGCCAGCAGCCAAATTGCGACAGGAATGAACACTGAAGCTTTCTTT
. | TRBJ1-3 | TRBD1 | TRBV6-1 | CAILKGASGNTIYF | TGTGCCATCCTTAAGGGGGCCTCTGGAAACACCATATATTTT
. | TRBJ2-1 | . | TRBV29-1 | CSVDELKRGEQFF | TGCAGCGTTGATGAATTAAAGCGCGGTGAGCAGTTCTTC
. | TRBJ1-1 | . | TRBV28 | CASSLHRRTEAFF | TGTGCCAGCAGCCTTCACAGAAGAACTGAAGCTTTCTTT
. | TRBJ2-5 | TRBD2 | TRBV10-2 | CASNRGRETQYF | TGCGCCAGCAATCGCGGGAGAGAGACCCAGTACTTC